This TCR beta chain came from a study of T cell repertoires in cytomegalovirus infection. In TCRdb, the reads were re-called with MiXCR into one record per CDR3 protein. The sample contains tens of thousands of distinct CDR3 sequences, roughly 34% of which appear only once. With regard to this clonotype: As yet, its antigen is unknown. A read error may produce the germline difference seen at one junction end.

CDR3 length: 14 residues. CDR1 and CDR2 from the germline V gene are LNHDA and SQIVND (reference sequence). Study-wide points: CMV-specific TCR beta clonotypes restricted by HLA-C were the ones dominating the ex vivo response.

V usage is TRBV19 and J usage is TRBJ2-7; 11 bases map to TRBD1. The receptor's source is a human donor in good health (CMV status not recorded). Some clones in this sample may be carry-over from other donors' samples. The sample was PBMCs, sequenced either directly or after in vitro stimulation (not recorded which). The CDR3 coding sequence is TGTGACAGTAGTATCGGGACAGGGGGACACGAGCAGTACTTC. Its protein product is CDSSIGTGGHEQYF.